This T cell receptor (beta chain) stems from a study of blood T cell repertoires in COVID-19. Germline loops: CDR1 SGHVS, CDR2 FNYEAQ. The ends were cut back, 5 bases at V and 4 bases at J, with 12 bases in the middle. The CDR3 has 15 amino acids. Measured with immunoSEQ multiplex PCR; TCRdb has only the in-frame clones, and not every one. This sample has over 150,000 clones, with around 83% found just once. The rearrangement joins TRBV7-6 to TRBJ2-6; D uncertain. The sample taken for sequencing was peripheral blood. This TCR was recovered from a woman aged 55-69 years with acute or convalescent COVID-19. In nucleotides, the CDR3 is TGTGCCAGCAGCCCCCCCCAGATGGGGGCCAACGTCCTGACTTTC. Amino acid sequence: CASSPPQMGANVLTF.